This TCR beta chain emerged from a study of blood T cell repertoires in COVID-19. Study summary: Nucleic acid was either cDNA or gDNA, and it came from T cells, B-cell-depleted T cells, or PBMCs.

The ends were cut back, 4 bases at V and 3 bases at J, with 6 bases in the middle. In germline, CDR1 is SQVTM, CDR2 ANQGSEA. This CDR3 contains 12 residues. Per the authors' pipeline: The assay estimated nucleated cells by amplifying reference gene primers. The repertoire was sequenced with immunoSEQ multiplex PCR; TCRdb's copy has only in-frame clones and lacks some. V, J and clone size were drawn from that table, and D and trimming were deduced from the DNA. The sample lists around 260,000 clones, approximately 90% occurring once. The origin of this receptor is a woman aged 25 to 39 with COVID-19, enrolled during active disease. This chain joins TRBV29-1 and TRBJ1-4, with unresolved D. The sequencing input was peripheral blood. CDR3 sequence reads: CSVGHPNEKLFF. The CDR3 region has the DNA TGCAGCGTTGGACACCCTAATGAAAAACTGTTTTTT.